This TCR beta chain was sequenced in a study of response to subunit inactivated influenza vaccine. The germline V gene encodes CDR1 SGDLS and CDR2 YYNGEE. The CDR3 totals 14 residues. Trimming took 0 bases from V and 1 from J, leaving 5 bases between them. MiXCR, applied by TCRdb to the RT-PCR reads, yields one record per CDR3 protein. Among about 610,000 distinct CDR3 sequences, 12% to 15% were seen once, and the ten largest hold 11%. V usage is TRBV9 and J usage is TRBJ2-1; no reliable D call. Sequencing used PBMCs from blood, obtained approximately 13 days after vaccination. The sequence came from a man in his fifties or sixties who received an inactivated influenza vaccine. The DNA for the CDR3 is TGTGCCAGCAGCGTAGTCATTTCCTACAATGAGCAGTTCTTC. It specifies CASSVVISYNEQFF.